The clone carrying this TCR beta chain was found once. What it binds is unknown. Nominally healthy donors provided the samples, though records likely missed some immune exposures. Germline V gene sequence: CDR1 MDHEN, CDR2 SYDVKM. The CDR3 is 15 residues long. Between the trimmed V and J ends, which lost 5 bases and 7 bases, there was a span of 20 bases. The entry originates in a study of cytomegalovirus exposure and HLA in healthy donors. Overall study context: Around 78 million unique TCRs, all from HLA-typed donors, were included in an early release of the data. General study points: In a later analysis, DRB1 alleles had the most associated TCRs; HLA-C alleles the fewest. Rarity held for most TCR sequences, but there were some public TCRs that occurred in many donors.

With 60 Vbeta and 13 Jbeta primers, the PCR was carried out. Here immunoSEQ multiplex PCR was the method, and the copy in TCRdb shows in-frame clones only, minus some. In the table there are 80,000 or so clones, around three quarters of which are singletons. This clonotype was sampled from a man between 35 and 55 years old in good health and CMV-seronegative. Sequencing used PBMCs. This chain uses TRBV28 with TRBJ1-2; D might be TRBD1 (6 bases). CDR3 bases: TGTGCCAGCAGTCCCCTTCTCGAGGGGGGGTCTGGCTACACCTTC. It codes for CASSPLLEGGSGYTF.